The 8 T cell receptor beta chains presented below share a single source sample, sequenced in a study of shared clonotypes between healthy human individuals. TCRdb's table, derived via immunoSEQ multiplex PCR, lists solely in-frame clones and lacks some. The sample shows 2,100,000 or so clones, approximately 95% of them seen only once. The specimen sequenced was naive CD4+ T cells sorted from blood. Subset: CD45RA+ positively selected. The receptor source for this set is a man aged 18 to 29 in good health.

The rearrangement links TRBV30 to TRBJ1-4, with D unclear. Germline loops: CDR1 GTSNPN, CDR2 SVGIG (reference sequence). The V end was cut by 1 base, the J end by 5 bases, with 17 bases between. This CDR3 contains 16 residues. CDR3 sequence: CAWSGIERQANEKLFF. CDR3 DNA: TGTGCCTGGAGTGGCATAGAACGACAAGCAAATGAAAAACTGTTTTTT.

The chain is built from TRBV5-1 and TRBJ2-1, with D possibly TRBD2 on 6 matching bases. This CDR3 is 16 amino acids long. The germline CDR1 and CDR2 sequences are SGHRS and YFSETQ. Trimming cost V 9 bases and J 0 bases, with 19 bases left between them. CDR3 loop: CATTGAPGSSYNEQFF. The CDR3 nucleotides are TGCGCCACCACGGGAGCTCCAGGGAGCTCCTACAATGAGCAGTTCTTC. The entire variable domain, with the rest obtained from reference TRBV5-1 and TRBJ2-1, is as follows: KAGVTQTPRYLIKTRGQQVTLSCSPISGHRSVSWYQQTPGQGLQFLFEYFSETQRNKGNFPGRFSGRQFSNSRSEMNVSTLELGDSALYLCATTGAPGSSYNEQFFGPGTRLTVL.

This chain joins TRBV6-6 and TRBJ2-2; perhaps TRBD2 as D (5 bases). This CDR3 has 15 residues. Trimming shortened V by 5 bases and J by 1 base, and 11 bases separated the two germline ends. Per the germline V gene, CDR1 is MNHNY and CDR2 is SVGAGI (reference sequence). The CDR3 reads CASSTLALNTGELFF. The CDR3, as DNA: TGTGCCAGCAGTACTTTAGCGCTGAACACCGGGGAGCTGTTTTTT.

The chain joins TRBV19 to TRBJ1-2; TRBD1 is a possible D gene (6 bases). Per germline, CDR1 LNHDA and CDR2 SQIVND (reference sequence). Trimming removed 7 bases from V and 5 bases from J, with 38 bases in between. This CDR3 has 21 residues. The CDR3 sequence: CASKKAFGKLTGDNEWYGYTF. CDR3 in DNA: TGTGCCAGTAAAAAGGCCTTTGGGAAGCTGACAGGAGATAATGAGTGGTATGGCTACACCTTC.

The J gene is TRBJ2-1, the V gene TRBV2; TRBD1 matches 7 bases. V trimming: 6 bases; J trimming: 2 bases; junction bases outside the gene matches: 4. The CDR3 covers 14 residues. The germline CDR1 and CDR2 sequences are SNHLY and FYNNEI. DNA for the CDR3: TGTGCCAGCAGAGACAGGGTCCCCTACAATGAGCAGTTCTTC. It yields the protein CASRDRVPYNEQFF. The entire variable domain, with the rest obtained from reference TRBV2 and TRBJ2-1, is as follows: EPEVTQTPSHQVTQMGQEVILRCVPISNHLYFYWYRQILGQKVEFLVSFYNNEISEKSEIFDDQFSVERPDGSNFTLKIRSTKLEDSAMYFCASRDRVPYNEQFFGPGTRLTVL.

To note about this clone: The same CDR3 also results from other DNA sequences found in this sample. V is TRBV7-2 and J is TRBJ1-1; no clear D gene. This CDR3 has 14 residues. V lost 1 base and J lost 2, with 8 bases in between. Germline V CDR1 and CDR2: SGHTA, FQGNSA. CDR3 loop: CASSLVIGNTEAFF. As DNA, the CDR3 is TGTGCCAGCAGCTTAGTAATAGGAAACACTGAAGCTTTCTTT.

This chain uses TRBV27 with TRBJ1-2; 8 bases fit TRBD1. Germline trimming cut 4 bases from V and 2 bases from J; bases unmatched to any gene: 6. In germline, CDR1 is MNHEY, CDR2 SMNVEV (reference sequence). The CDR3 is 15 residues long. Here the CDR3 DNA reads TGTGCCAGCAGTTCACAGGGGGTTGTAAACTATGGCTACACCTTC. Translation gives CASSSQGVVNYGYTF.

The CDR3 region is CAISDGGLGTDTQYF. Written as DNA, the CDR3 is TGTGCCATCAGTGACGGAGGGTTGGGCACAGATACGCAGTATTTT. The chain carries TRBV10-3 and TRBJ2-3, with a weak D call TRBD2 (6 bases). Germline V CDR1 and CDR2: ENHRY, SYGVKD. The CDR3 sequence is 15 residues long. The V gene lost 3 bases and the J gene lost 1 base, with 11 bases spanning the gap.